This paragraph covers one T cell receptor (beta chain) sequence. Its recognized antigen is unknown. Within one base of it there is no much larger clone, and no base qualities were kept. The same CDR3 also results from other DNA sequences found in this sample. The data derive from a study of blood T cell repertoires in COVID-19 (dated by TCRdb to 2018 to 2020). Turning to the overall study: Samples covering the acute and convalescent phases of COVID-19 were provided by collaborators in the United States, Italy and Spain. The material from the prospective study consisted of cDNA or gDNA derived from T cells, B-cell-depleted T cells, or PBMCs. The dataset comprised deeply sampled blood TCRbeta repertoires from subjects exposed to, actively infected with, or recovered from COVID-19. The repertoires were released in a freely available public database meant as a resource for research on the immune response to SARS-CoV-2. Samples came from the ongoing ImmuneRACE study (first 160 participants) plus 1,254 subjects from 6 global collaborators. A de-identified subject ID, COVID-19 status, age in years and sex were almost always included in the sample metadata. Where available, HLA class I and class II types were taken from metadata supplied by the sample provider and were not determined by assay-based typing.

The immunoSEQ Assay, a bias-controlled multiplex PCR, was used to amplify TCRbeta CDR3 regions from genomic DNA. As for the authors' bioinformatics: The number of nucleated cells in each sample was estimated from the amplification of reference gene primers within the assay. To quantify the absolute abundance of each unique TCRbeta CDR3 rearrangement, sequence reads were collapsed and filtered. For each sample, productive Simpson clonality was calculated as the square root of Simpson's diversity index across productive rearrangements. TCRdb took over this immuneACCESS table, retaining in-frame rearrangements with V and J assigned. Such tables are incomplete; in checked studies, under half of the missing clones stem from an unresolved V gene, and the remainder is unexplained. D and trimming come from the DNA, and the V and J calls and clone size come from that table. For this sample there are over 85,000 clones; about nine tenths appear just once. The ten biggest clones cover roughly 5.6% of the sample.

The CDR3 covers 12 residues, taking in both the cysteine and the phenylalanine. Of the read, only the CDR3 DNA is kept; its 36 bases are in frame from base 1. CDR1 LGHNA and CDR2 YSLEER are derived from the germline V gene. V lost 0 bases and J lost 5 bases; the stretch between them is 3 bases long. The research as a whole found: How much clinical and demographic metadata was included differed by source and by participant, and the metadata was provided uncurated.

One collaborating source in Seattle enrolled patients during active infection and followed them longitudinally through the course of disease. Collaborating institutions collected whole blood in K2EDTA tubes following their own protocols. For TCRbeta analysis, collaborators shipped samples as frozen whole blood, isolated PBMCs, or DNA extracted from either of those sample types. The sequence was collected from a woman in her 50s with COVID-19, enrolled during active disease. The rearranged chain carries TRBV4-3 and TRBJ2-3; the D gene cannot be named for sure. The sample comprised peripheral blood. The nucleotides read TGCGCCAGCAGCCAAGACAAAGATACGCAGTATTTT. This yields the protein CASSQDKDTQYF.